This T cell receptor (beta chain) was documented in a study of cytomegalovirus exposure and HLA in healthy donors. Findings and limits, study-wide: The authors confirmed in vitro that three CMV-associated chains were specific for CMV antigens.

The PCR was carried out with 60 Vbeta primers and 13 Jbeta primers. The repertoire was sequenced with immunoSEQ multiplex PCR; TCRdb's copy has only in-frame clones and lacks some. The sample yields 95,000 to 150,000 clones, about 76% seen once. The CDR3 extends over 15 amino acids. Germline trimming cut 3 bases from V and 7 bases from J; bases unmatched to any gene: 8. CDR1 MDHEN and CDR2 SYDVKM come from the germline V gene. With regard to this clone: Its target is unknown.

This chain links TRBV28 with TRBJ2-3, with 9 bases fitting TRBD1. The clonotype was recovered from a man aged 60 to 69 in good health and CMV-seropositive. The sample comprised PBMCs. The CDR3 protein is CASSLPGQGPHTQYF. CDR3 DNA sequence: TGTGCCAGCAGTTTGCCGGGACAGGGCCCCCATACGCAGTATTTT. The full variable domain, completed using reference TRBV28 and TRBJ2-3, is DVKVTQSSRYLVKRTGEKVFLECVQDMDHENMFWYRQDPGLGLRLIYFSYDVKMKEKGDIPEGYSVSREKKERFSLILESASTNQTSMYLCASSLPGQGPHTQYFGPGTRLTVL.